Listed here are 13 T cell receptor beta chains from one sample, sequenced in a study of OX40 agonist ivuxolimab in advanced cancers. Measured with immunoSEQ multiplex PCR; TCRdb has only the in-frame clones, and not every one. This sample carries about 41,000 clones, around 90% of them seen once, and the ten largest clones take approximately 0.62%. Sequencing used CD4+ or CD8+ T cells sorted from blood, obtained in a trial of the OX40 agonist ivuxolimab. Every receptor here comes from an adult with an advanced solid tumor such as melanoma, head and neck, liver or kidney cancer.

The genes are TRBV7-9 and TRBJ2-1, with D possibly TRBD2 on 7 matching bases. Germline V CDR1 and CDR2: SEHNR, FQNEAQ (reference sequence). The CDR3 has 16 residues. V lost 5 bases and J 4 bases, leaving 18 bases between the germline ends. CDR3 nucleotide sequence: TGTGCCAGCAGCCCCCCGACGGGGGGCCTATACAATGAGCAGTTCTTC. It encodes CASSPPTGGLYNEQFF.

This rearrangement joins TRBV7-6 to TRBJ1-1; D is possibly TRBD1 (5 bases). Looked up from germline, CDR1 is SGHVS and CDR2 is FNYEAQ. The V gene lost 9 bases and the J gene lost 4 bases, with 9 bases spanning the gap. The CDR3 length is 11 residues. The CDR3 DNA is TGTGCCAGGTCCGGGACCACTGAAGCTTTCTTT. Translating it yields CARSGTTEAFF. Based on the CDR3 plus reference TRBV7-6 and TRBJ1-1, the full variable domain is GAGVSQSPRYKVTKRGQDVALRCDPISGHVSLYWYRQALGQGPEFLTYFNYEAQQDKSGLPNDRFSAERPEGSISTLTIQRTEQRDSAMYRCARSGTTEAFFGQGTRLTVV.

The J gene is TRBJ2-7, the V gene TRBV11-3, with TRBD2 matching 8 bases. V lost 8 bases and J lost 0; bases outside the gene matches: 6. In germline, CDR1 is SGHNT, CDR2 YENEEA. The CDR3 is made up of 14 amino acids. The CDR3 nucleotides read TGTGCCAGCGAAGAGGCGGGGGGCTCCTACGAGCAGTACTTC. It encodes CASEEAGGSYEQYF. The full variable domain, rest sourced from reference TRBV11-3 and TRBJ2-7, is EAGVVQSPRYKIIEKKQPVAFWCNPISGHNTLYWYLQNLGQGPELLIRYENEEAVDDSQLPKDRFSAERLKGVDSTLKIQPAELGDSAVYLCASEEAGGSYEQYFGPGTRLTVT.

In this sample, this clone turned up once. The V call is TRBV19, the J call TRBJ2-3; 7 bases map to TRBD1. CDR1 is LNHDA, CDR2 SQIVND, per germline (reference sequence). V trimming: 6 bases; J trimming: 6 bases; junction bases outside the gene matches: 9. There are 14 residues in the CDR3. CDR3 residues: CASSPDRQFDTQYF. The CDR3 DNA reads TGTGCCAGTAGCCCGGACAGGCAGTTTGATACGCAGTATTTT.

This clone was recorded once. This sequence joins TRBV6-5 and TRBJ2-2; a possible D gene is TRBD1 (6 bases). Germline assignment: CDR1 MNHEY and CDR2 SVGAGI. This CDR3 is built from 14 residues. V lost 2 bases and J lost 4, with 8 bases in between. The CDR3 DNA reads TGTGCCAGCAGTTACCCAGGGGTCACCGGGGAGCTGTTTTTT. It yields the protein CASSYPGVTGELFF.

This clone was observed a few times. The chain employs TRBV27 and TRBJ2-1; D uncertain. From germline, CDR1 is MNHEY and CDR2 SMNVEV (reference sequence). The CDR3 spans 13 residues. With 4 bases removed from V and 8 bases from J, the gap between germline ends came to 12 bases. As DNA, the CDR3 is TGTGCCAGCAGTTCTGACACCGTCGATGAGCAGTTCTTC. This sequence encodes CASSSDTVDEQFF.

This chain links TRBV7-3 with TRBJ2-2; D gene uncertain. The germline V gene has CDR1 SGHTA and CDR2 FQGTGA. V lost 1 base, J lost 0 bases, and 6 bases lay in between. This CDR3 is built from 15 residues. The CDR3 region is CASSLRRTNTGELFF. Written as DNA, the CDR3 is TGTGCCAGCAGCTTAAGAAGGACGAACACCGGGGAGCTGTTTTTT.

This clone was observed a few times. The chain joins TRBV11-3 to TRBJ1-1, with D maybe TRBD1 (5 bases). Germline CDR1 is SGHNT and CDR2 is YENEEA. This CDR3 comprises 13 residues. Between the trimmed V and J ends, which lost 0 bases and 10 bases, there was a span of 12 bases. In nucleotides, the CDR3 is TGTGCCAGCAGCTTAGAGCCTGGGGCGCTAGCTTTCTTT. It yields the protein CASSLEPGALAFF.

In this sample, this clone turned up once. The CDR3 bases are TGTGCCAGCAGCTCTCGGACAGGGGGGACTGAAGCTTTCTTT. Protein sequence: CASSSRTGGTEAFF. The rearrangement links TRBV7-2 to TRBJ1-1; 10 bases are a match to TRBD1. CDR1 is SGHTA and CDR2 is FQGNSA in the germline V gene. J lost 5 bases, V lost 4 bases, and 4 bases had no gene match. This CDR3 region has 14 residues.

The genes are TRBV29-1 and TRBJ2-1; 7 positions agree with TRBD1. CDR1 is SQVTM and CDR2 is ANQGSEA in the germline V gene. V lost 6 bases to trimming and J lost 6 bases; unmatched junction nucleotides: 11. The CDR3 spans 14 residues. The CDR3 sequence: CSVSHRGPGNEQFF. The DNA of the CDR3 is TGCAGCGTGTCTCACAGGGGACCAGGCAATGAGCAGTTCTTC.

The chain employs TRBV5-1 and TRBJ2-7; D gene ambiguous. The CDR3 totals 14 residues. Germline V lookup: CDR1 SGHRS, CDR2 YFSETQ. The ends were cut back, 4 bases at V and 6 bases at J, with 17 bases in the middle. This CDR3 reads CASSLQDGVREQYF. The CDR3 DNA reads as TGCGCCAGCAGCCTTCAGGACGGAGTCCGCGAGCAGTACTTC.

J is TRBJ1-2 and V is TRBV6-4; 8 positions match TRBD1. The CDR3 has 14 amino acids. Trimming cost V 6 bases and J 5 bases; bases outside gene matches: 8. Germline assignment: CDR1 MRHNA and CDR2 SNTAGT. The DNA for the CDR3 is TGTGCCAGCAGCCCGACAGGGGCCCTATATGGCTACACCTTC. Encoded protein: CASSPTGALYGYTF.

The rearrangement joins TRBV6-1 to TRBJ1-2, with 8 positions matching TRBD1. V was pared by 4 bases and J by 8 bases, with 6 bases of the junction left unmatched. CDR1 and CDR2 (germline): MNHNS, SASEGT. The CDR3 is made up of 13 amino acids. CDR3 bases: TGTGCCAGCAGTGGACAGGGGTGGGAGGGCTACACCTTC. Protein: CASSGQGWEGYTF.